Below are 26 T cell receptor beta chains sequenced from a single sample in a study of shared clonotypes between healthy human individuals. Clones were read by immunoSEQ multiplex PCR, and TCRdb kept only the in-frame ones, dropping some. The sample includes almost 700,000 clones, 92% of them seen just once. Only CD45RO-negative cells positively selected for CCR7 counted as naive CD8 cells, so terminally differentiated effector memory CD45RA+ cells were excluded. The sequenced material came from naive CD8+ T cells sorted from blood. Receptors were obtained from a man younger than 45 in good health.

This rearrangement joins TRBV19 to TRBJ2-7; D tentatively reads TRBD1 or TRBD2 (5 bases each). CDR3 size: 13 residues. CDR1 and CDR2 (germline): LNHDA, SQIVND (reference sequence). The V end lost 7 bases, the J end lost 4 bases, and 14 bases lay between the germline ends. The CDR3 protein is CASKSRDHYEQYF. The CDR3 bases are TGTGCCAGTAAATCCCGGGACCATTACGAGCAGTACTTC.

This rearrangement joins TRBV28 to TRBJ2-2, with 10 bases aligning to TRBD1. The germline CDR1 and CDR2 sequences are MDHEN and SYDVKM. CDR3 length equals 19 residues. V gave up 5 bases and J gave up 3 bases; unmatched junction bases: 15. The CDR3 coding sequence is TGTGCCAGCAGTGCCCAGGACAGGGGGTACAGGGAGGACACCGGGGAGCTGTTTTTT. It yields the protein CASSAQDRGYREDTGELFF. The full variable domain, its missing parts supplied by reference TRBV28 and TRBJ2-2, is DVKVTQSSRYLVKRTGEKVFLECVQDMDHENMFWYRQDPGLGLRLIYFSYDVKMKEKGDIPEGYSVSREKKERFSLILESASTNQTSMYLCASSAQDRGYREDTGELFFGEGSRLTVL.

The CDR3 coding sequence is TGTGCCAGCAGTATAGGGACAGGCAACACTGAAGCTTTCTTT. As protein: CASSIGTGNTEAFF. V gene TRBV27 combines with J gene TRBJ1-1, with 8 bases lining up with TRBD1. Germline V CDR1 and CDR2: MNHEY, SMNVEV (reference sequence). The J segment lost 2 bases and the V segment lost 5 bases, leaving 4 bases of the junction unmatched. The CDR3 is 14 amino acids.

This rearrangement joins TRBV7-8 to TRBJ2-3; perhaps TRBD1 as D (5 bases). CDR3 size: 19 residues. Germline values: CDR1 SGHVS, CDR2 FQNEAQ. V lost 1 base and J lost 0, with 20 bases in between. CDR3 DNA sequence: TGTGCCAGCAGCTTAGTTGGGGCCTGGACGCCGAGTAGCACAGATACGCAGTATTTT. Residues: CASSLVGAWTPSSTDTQYF.

This rearrangement joins TRBV9 to TRBJ2-1; perhaps TRBD1 as D (5 bases). The ends were cut back, 0 bases at V and 4 bases at J, with 11 bases in the middle. Germline CDR1 and CDR2: SGDLS and YYNGEE. This CDR3 has 15 residues. This CDR3 is CASSVEQETYNEQFF. As DNA, the CDR3 is TGTGCCAGCAGCGTAGAACAGGAAACTTACAATGAGCAGTTCTTC.

The V and J genes are TRBV6-6 and TRBJ2-7; TRBD2 matches 11 bases. CDR3 length equals 16 residues. Trimming at V came to 3 bases and at J to 0 bases, leaving 4 bases not matched to a gene. Germline loops: CDR1 MNHNY, CDR2 SVGAGI (reference sequence). DNA for the CDR3: TGTGCCAGCAGTTATACTAGCGGGAGTATCTCCTACGAGCAGTACTTC. Its protein product is CASSYTSGSISYEQYF.

The chain recombines TRBV7-8 with TRBJ2-1; D may correspond to TRBD1 or TRBD2 (5 bases each). V lost 3 bases to trimming and J lost 9 bases, with 12 bases between them. Germline CDR1 and CDR2: SGHVS and FQNEAQ. The CDR3 consists of 13 residues. CDR3 in DNA: TGTGCCAGCAGCTTCGGGGCTCTGAGTGAGCAGTTCTTC. Amino acid sequence: CASSFGALSEQFF.

CDR3 in DNA: TGTGCCAGCACGGGGGGTCGAGGGATGAACACTGAAGCTTTCTTT. This sequence encodes CASTGGRGMNTEAFF. The chain recombines TRBV2 with TRBJ1-1; D might be TRBD1 (5 bases). The CDR3 runs to 15 residues. CDR1 SNHLY and CDR2 FYNNEI come from the germline V gene. Trimming stripped 7 bases from V and 0 bases from J, with 15 bases between.

The V and J genes are TRBV30 and TRBJ1-1, with a weak D call TRBD1 (5 bases). Germline V CDR1 and CDR2: GTSNPN, SVGIG (reference sequence). This CDR3 has 18 residues. Trimming took off 3 bases at V and 2 bases at J, with 25 bases between the two ends. In DNA form, the CDR3 reads TGTGCCTGGAGACCCCCCCCCGCGAAGGGGTTGGGTAACACTGAAGCTTTCTTT. It yields the protein CAWRPPPAKGLGNTEAFF.

This rearrangement joins TRBV7-9 to TRBJ2-7; the match to TRBD1 covers 7 bases. This CDR3 is 14 amino acids long. Germline CDR1 and CDR2: SEHNR and FQNEAQ (reference sequence). With 5 bases clipped from V and 6 bases from J, the junction kept 10 bases outside the gene matches. The CDR3 nucleotides are TGTGCCAGCAGCCCAAAAGACAGGGCGGGCGAGCAGTACTTC. It codes for CASSPKDRAGEQYF. Full variable domain (remainder filled in from reference TRBV7-9 and TRBJ2-7): DTGVSQNPRHKITKRGQNVTFRCDPISEHNRLYWYRQTLGQGPEFLTYFQNEAQLEKSRLLSDRFSAERPKGSFSTLEIQRTEQGDSAMYLCASSPKDRAGEQYFGPGTRLTVT.

V and J are TRBV5-1 and TRBJ1-2; 8 positions agree with TRBD1. This CDR3 has 18 amino acids. Unmatched junction bases numbered 14, after V lost 2 bases and J lost 2 bases. CDR1 is SGHRS and CDR2 is YFSETQ in the germline V gene. The CDR3 sequence: CASSLTGGALAPNYGYTF. DNA for the CDR3: TGCGCCAGCAGCTTAACAGGGGGGGCCTTAGCACCAAACTATGGCTACACCTTC. Together with reference TRBV5-1 and TRBJ1-2, the CDR3 gives the full variable domain: KAGVTQTPRYLIKTRGQQVTLSCSPISGHRSVSWYQQTPGQGLQFLFEYFSETQRNKGNFPGRFSGRQFSNSRSEMNVSTLELGDSALYLCASSLTGGALAPNYGYTFGSGTRLTVV.

This chain connects TRBV15 to TRBJ2-7, with D possibly TRBD2 on 6 matching bases. V lost 0 bases, J lost 2 bases, and 23 bases lay in between. The CDR3 is 19 residues long. CDR1 and CDR2 from the germline V gene are LNHNV and YYDKDF (reference sequence). The CDR3 reads CATSRDAAIERVSPYEQYF. CDR3 DNA sequence: TGTGCCACCAGCAGAGACGCCGCTATTGAGCGGGTGTCCCCCTACGAGCAGTACTTC.

This sequence joins TRBV7-8 and TRBJ2-7; tentative D call: TRBD2 (7 bases). Germline-derived CDR1 and CDR2 are SGHVS and FQNEAQ. This CDR3 has 15 residues. V lost 4 bases, J lost 2 bases, and 15 bases lay in between. The CDR3 region has the DNA TGTGCCAGCAGCTCACGTGCGGGGGCTCCCTACGAGCAGTACTTC. Protein: CASSSRAGAPYEQYF.

CDR3 residues: CASSSLGGLANTIYF. Here the CDR3 DNA reads TGTGCCAGCAGCTCTCTCGGGGGGTTGGCAAACACCATATATTTT. The gene calls are TRBV6-5 and TRBJ1-3; the D gene is possibly TRBD1 (5 bases). The germline V gene encodes CDR1 MNHEY and CDR2 SVGAGI. This CDR3 has 15 amino acids. V was shortened by 6 bases and J by 6 bases, with 18 bases between the two germline ends.

V usage is TRBV4-3 and J usage is TRBJ2-1; 9 bases align to TRBD2. Germline V gene sequence: CDR1 LGHNA, CDR2 YSLEER. The V segment lost 0 bases and the J segment 0 bases; nucleotides outside the gene matches: 9. The CDR3 totals 19 residues. The CDR3 coding sequence is TGCGCCAGCAGCCAAGATGTCGTTAGCGGGAGTTACTCCTACAATGAGCAGTTCTTC. As protein: CASSQDVVSGSYSYNEQFF.

The V gene is TRBV5-5, the J gene TRBJ1-2; D gene ambiguous. V was trimmed by 3 bases and J by 4 bases, leaving 16 bases between them. CDR1 is SGHKS and CDR2 is YYEKEE in the germline V gene (reference sequence). The CDR3 runs to 15 residues. For the CDR3, the DNA is TGTGCCAGCAGCTCGGACCTCGGCACAGTCTATGGCTACACCTTC. It encodes CASSSDLGTVYGYTF.

The chain has TRBV6-5 and TRBJ1-2; perhaps TRBD1 as D (6 bases). Per the germline V gene, CDR1 is MNHEY and CDR2 is SVGAGI. The CDR3 sequence is 14 residues long. Trimming shortened V by 7 bases and J by 5 bases, and 17 bases separated the two germline ends. The CDR3 region has the DNA TGTGCCAGCACTACCCCGGGGGGGGCATATGGCTACACCTTC. Protein sequence: CASTTPGGAYGYTF.

The count of this clone is one. The chain has TRBV13 and TRBJ2-7; possible D gene TRBD2, 6 bases. CDR1 and CDR2 (germline): PRHDT, FYEKMQ (reference sequence). Trimming left V 2 bases short and J 1 base short, with 9 bases between. The CDR3 length is 14 residues. DNA of the CDR3: TGTGCCAGCAGCTTATACGGGACTTCCTACGAGCAGTACTTC. Translation gives CASSLYGTSYEQYF.

V gene TRBV5-4 combines with J gene TRBJ1-2, with D perhaps matching TRBD1 (5 bases). V gave up 0 bases and J gave up 6 bases, with 12 bases separating them. The CDR3 spans 14 residues. Looked up from germline, CDR1 is SGHNT and CDR2 is YYREEE (reference sequence). CDR3 bases: TGTGCCAGCAGCTTGGGCGGGGGGATCAATGGCTACACCTTC. It translates to CASSLGGGINGYTF.

The chain combines TRBV11-3 with TRBJ2-2, with a tentative D call TRBD2 (6 bases). Germline lookup yields CDR1 SGHNT and CDR2 YENEEA. The CDR3 is 14 residues long. V lost 4 bases, J lost 2 bases, and 8 bases lay in between. DNA of the CDR3: TGTGCCAGCAGCTGGCGGGACAACACCGGGGAGCTGTTTTTT. Protein sequence: CASSWRDNTGELFF. Full variable domain (missing parts from reference TRBV11-3 and TRBJ2-2): EAGVVQSPRYKIIEKKQPVAFWCNPISGHNTLYWYLQNLGQGPELLIRYENEEAVDDSQLPKDRFSAERLKGVDSTLKIQPAELGDSAVYLCASSWRDNTGELFFGEGSRLTVL.

The rearrangement uses TRBV28 and TRBJ2-3; D not certain. V gave up 8 bases and J gave up 4 bases, with 13 bases separating them. CDR1 is MDHEN, CDR2 SYDVKM, per germline. This CDR3 has 13 amino acids. DNA for the CDR3: TGTGCCAGCCGGGCCATGGAGCCAGATACGCAGTATTTT. This codes for CASRAMEPDTQYF.

The rearrangement uses TRBV4-1 and TRBJ1-1; D is perhaps TRBD1 (6 bases). This CDR3 is 15 amino acids long. V was pared by 0 bases and J by 4 bases, with 12 bases between. Germline lookup yields CDR1 MGHRA and CDR2 YSYEKL. Here the CDR3 DNA reads TGCGCCAGCAGCCAAGAATGGGGGGCGCTCACTGAAGCTTTCTTT. Translated: CASSQEWGALTEAFF.

The chain employs TRBV27 and TRBJ2-2; D gene uncertain. V lost 5 bases and J lost 0, with 7 bases in between. Germline V gives CDR1 MNHEY, CDR2 SMNVEV (reference sequence). The CDR3 sequence is 14 residues long. The CDR3, as DNA: TGTGCCAGCAGTCCCCCCTCGAACACCGGGGAGCTGTTTTTT. Its translation: CASSPPSNTGELFF.

The chain couples TRBV27 to TRBJ2-2; the match to TRBD1 covers 11 bases. This CDR3 contains 14 residues. Trimming took 6 bases from V and 7 from J; bases not matched to a gene: 4. The germline V gene encodes CDR1 MNHEY and CDR2 SMNVEV (reference sequence). The CDR3 spells CASRGQGDSGELFF. The CDR3 DNA reads TGTGCCAGCAGGGGACAGGGGGACAGCGGGGAGCTGTTTTTT.

The genes are TRBV28 and TRBJ2-1; D is perhaps TRBD2 (5 bases). Trimming shortened V by 2 bases and J by 1 base, and 9 bases separated the two germline ends. The CDR3 is 15 amino acids. Germline V lookup: CDR1 MDHEN, CDR2 SYDVKM. The CDR3, as DNA: TGTGCCAGCAGTTTACTGGACTTATCCTACAATGAGCAGTTCTTC. Its translation is CASSLLDLSYNEQFF.

This chain uses TRBV5-8 with TRBJ1-5, with D perhaps TRBD1 (6 bases). V was shortened by 3 bases and J by 2 bases, with 9 bases between the two germline ends. This CDR3 comprises 14 residues. Germline CDR1 SGHTS, CDR2 YDEGEE. The chain's CDR3 is CASSYRQGNQPQHF. The CDR3 coding sequence is TGTGCCAGCAGCTACCGACAGGGCAATCAGCCCCAGCATTTT.